What follows are 32 T cell receptor beta chains derived from one specimen sequenced in a study of blood T cell repertoires in COVID-19 (dated by TCRdb to between 2020 and 2021). Library preparation employed the immunoSEQ multiplex PCR assay. As stored in TCRdb, this immuneACCESS dataset retains in-frame rearrangements with V and J assigned. A fraction of the clones does not appear; measured against another copy, unresolved V genes explain less than half of the discrepancy, and the remainder lacks a known reason. The table for this sample lists around 220,000 clones; around 88% of them were counted only once. The top ten hold 1.5% of the sample. The sequenced material came from peripheral blood. The source of these receptors is a man aged 18 to 29 with active or convalescent COVID-19.

This sequence joins TRBV6-6 and TRBJ1-2, with D perhaps TRBD1 (6 bases). V shed 8 bases and J shed 5 bases, with 18 bases lying between them. The CDR3 has 14 residues. Looked up from germline, CDR1 is MNHNY and CDR2 is SVGAGI (reference sequence). The CDR3 sequence is CASCTWGQTYGYTF. For the CDR3, the DNA is TGTGCCAGCTGCACGTGGGGACAAACATATGGCTACACCTTC.

The chain employs TRBV7-9 and TRBJ1-1; 12 bases line up with TRBD1. Trimming took 5 bases from V and 7 from J; bases not matched to a gene: 8. The CDR3 is made up of 15 amino acids. Germline CDR1 and CDR2: SEHNR and FQNEAQ (reference sequence). The CDR3 DNA reads as TGTGCCAGCAGCCGTACCGGGACAGGGGGCGGTGAAGCTTTCTTT. Translating gives CASSRTGTGGGEAFF.

The chain combines TRBV11-2 with TRBJ2-7; D remains unclear. The CDR3 has 13 amino acids. Trimming took 5 bases from V and 1 from J, leaving 9 bases between them. CDR1 is SGHAT and CDR2 is FQNNGV in the germline V gene. DNA for the CDR3: TGTGCCAGCAGCCCCCCCTTATCCTACGAGCAGTACTTC. The encoded protein is CASSPPLSYEQYF.

V gene TRBV2 combines with J gene TRBJ1-1, with TRBD1 matching over 7 bases. The CDR3 contains 16 residues. Germline-derived CDR1 and CDR2 are SNHLY and FYNNEI. With V trimmed by 0 bases and J by 2 bases, 6 bases remained unmatched. The CDR3 DNA is TGTGCCAGCAGTGAAGCGGAGGGACAGACAAACACTGAAGCTTTCTTT. Translation gives CASSEAEGQTNTEAFF.

V gene TRBV28 combines with J gene TRBJ2-4; 7 bases align to TRBD2. The V gene's germline CDR1 is MDHEN and CDR2 SYDVKM. The CDR3 is 14 residues long. V shed 7 bases and J 10 bases; nucleotides not matched to a gene: 13. The CDR3 DNA reads as TGTGCCAGCACCCCTCCCGGGACTAATCCTATTCAGTACTTC. Translated: CASTPPGTNPIQYF.

The V gene is TRBV7-2, the J gene TRBJ1-3; 10 nucleotides match TRBD1. Per the germline V gene, CDR1 is SGHTA and CDR2 is FQGNSA. The CDR3 is 17 amino acids. Unmatched junction bases numbered 7, after V lost 5 bases and J lost 0 bases. CDR3 region: CASSPRTGGTSGNTIYF. Written as DNA, the CDR3 is TGTGCCAGCAGCCCTCGGACAGGGGGAACCTCTGGAAACACCATATATTTT.

The genes are TRBV24-1 and TRBJ2-5; D uncertain. The CDR3 runs 15 residues. CDR1 and CDR2 from the germline V gene are KGHDR and SFDVKD. The V gene lost 4 bases and the J gene lost 1 base, with 12 bases spanning the gap. CDR3 loop: CATSDPKILQETQYF. In nucleotides, the CDR3 is TGTGCCACCAGTGACCCTAAGATCCTCCAAGAGACCCAGTACTTC.

The chain employs TRBV29-1 and TRBJ2-7; 10 bases agree with TRBD1. This CDR3 spans 13 amino acids. Losses at the gene ends were 6 bases for V and 7 bases for J; bases not matched to a gene: 9. Per germline, CDR1 SQVTM and CDR2 ANQGSEA. As DNA, the CDR3 is TGCAGCGTAGCTCCGGGACAGGGGAGAGAGCAGTACTTC. This translates into CSVAPGQGREQYF.

The chain carries TRBV14 and TRBJ1-6; TRBD1 matches at 7 bases. CDR3 length equals 15 residues. The germline gives CDR1 SGHDN, CDR2 FVKESK. Trimming cost V 4 bases and J 8 bases; bases outside gene matches: 8. CDR3 in DNA: TGTGCCAGCAGCCCCCGACAGGGACGGGATTCACCCCTCCACTTT. Protein: CASSPRQGRDSPLHF.

The chain's CDR3 is CASTAGTGGADTQYF. CDR3 sequence (DNA): TGTGCCAGCACTGCCGGGACAGGGGGCGCAGATACGCAGTATTTT. V is TRBV5-4 and J is TRBJ2-3, with TRBD1 identical over 12 bases. The CDR3 is 15 residues long. The junction had 6 bases not matched to a gene; V was cut back by 6 bases and J by 4 bases. CDR1 is SGHNT, CDR2 YYREEE, per germline (reference sequence).

This clone was seen a handful of times. The chain uses TRBV12-3 or TRBV12-4 and TRBJ2-1, with 10 positions matching TRBD2. This CDR3 has 13 amino acids. V gave up 5 bases and J gave up 9 bases; unmatched junction bases: 4. CDR3 protein: CASSPSGGSEQFF. The CDR3 nucleotides read TGTGCCAGCAGTCCTAGCGGGGGAAGTGAGCAGTTCTTC.

The rearrangement uses TRBV19 and TRBJ2-1; TRBD2 agrees at 7 bases. Germline loops: CDR1 LNHDA, CDR2 SQIVND (reference sequence). CDR3 size: 15 residues. The ends lost 4 bases at V and 4 bases at J; junction bases unmatched: 7. Here the CDR3 DNA reads TGTGCCAGTAGTAGCAGGGAGGGGCTTTACAATGAGCAGTTCTTC. Residues: CASSSREGLYNEQFF.

The chain uses TRBV21-1 and TRBJ1-3; the table's D call, TRBD1, has no DNA check behind it. TRBV21-1 is recorded as a pseudogene. The CDR3 spans 19 residues. In DNA form, the CDR3 reads TGTGCCAGCAGCCCCGACCCGGGACAGGATAGGAACTCTGGAAACACCATATATTTT. This encodes CASSPDPGQDRNSGNTIYF.

The chain links TRBV28 to TRBJ1-2; 9 nucleotides match TRBD1. CDR1 MDHEN and CDR2 SYDVKM come from the germline V gene. J gave up 4 bases and V 5 bases, and 11 bases lay outside the gene matches. The CDR3 length is 16 residues. The CDR3 DNA sequence: TGTGCCAGCAGTCCAGACAGGGGGTTCGATCGCTATGGCTACACCTTC. This gives the protein CASSPDRGFDRYGYTF.

V gene TRBV13 combines with J gene TRBJ1-2; 10 nucleotides line up with TRBD1. CDR3 length: 16 residues. Germline assignment: CDR1 PRHDT and CDR2 FYEKMQ (reference sequence). The V gene end was trimmed by 4 bases and the J gene end by 8 bases; junction bases not matched to a gene: 13. The CDR3 nucleotides are TGTGCCAGCAGCTCTCACCGGGACAGGGGTTTTTGGGGCTACACCTTC. Translating gives CASSSHRDRGFWGYTF.

This chain joins TRBV19 and TRBJ2-7, with D possibly matching TRBD1 (6 bases). Deletions cut 6 bases from V and 4 bases from J, with 13 bases between. Per the germline V gene, CDR1 is LNHDA and CDR2 is SQIVND (reference sequence). The CDR3 loop spans 13 amino acids. The CDR3 loop is CASSAAGAYEQYF. CDR3 nucleotides: TGTGCCAGTAGCGCGGCAGGGGCATACGAGCAGTACTTC. Supplemented by reference TRBV19 and TRBJ2-7, the full variable domain reads DGGITQSPKYLFRKEGQNVTLSCEQNLNHDAMYWYRQDPGQGLRLIYYSQIVNDFQKGDIAEGYSVSREKKESFPLTVTSAQKNPTAFYLCASSAAGAYEQYFGPGTRLTVT.

V and J are TRBV7-9 and TRBJ2-3; 14 positions agree with TRBD2. Losses at the gene ends were 2 bases for V and 4 bases for J; bases not matched to a gene: 8. Germline V lookup: CDR1 SEHNR, CDR2 FQNEAQ (reference sequence). The CDR3 extends over 18 amino acids. The CDR3, as DNA: TGTGCCAGCAGCTTAACCGGGACTAGCGGGAGTATGGCAGATACGCAGTATTTT. It translates to CASSLTGTSGSMADTQYF. The full variable domain, with the rest looked up from reference TRBV7-9 and TRBJ2-3, is DTGVSQNPRHKITKRGQNVTFRCDPISEHNRLYWYRQTLGQGPEFLTYFQNEAQLEKSRLLSDRFSAERPKGSFSTLEIQRTEQGDSAMYLCASSLTGTSGSMADTQYFGPGTRLTVL.

The V and J genes are TRBV29-1 and TRBJ2-1; unclear D gene. CDR3 length: 12 residues. V dropped 3 bases and J dropped 4 bases, with 7 bases sitting between them. Per the germline V gene, CDR1 is SQVTM and CDR2 is ANQGSEA. The CDR3 loop reads CSVDPGYNEQFF. The CDR3 DNA reads as TGCAGCGTTGATCCAGGTTACAATGAGCAGTTCTTC.

The CDR3 reads CASTRGQGASNTEAFF. The CDR3 nucleotides read TGTGCCAGCACCAGAGGACAGGGGGCCTCTAACACTGAAGCTTTCTTT. The chain combines TRBV3-1 (or the pseudogene TRBV3-2) with TRBJ1-1; 11 positions agree with TRBD1. CDR3 length: 16 amino acids. Germline V gene data show CDR1 as LGHDT and CDR2 as YNNKEL (reference sequence). The trim removed 7 bases at V and 2 bases at J, leaving 9 bases unmatched.

The V and J genes are TRBV6-5 and TRBJ2-6; 7 positions match TRBD1. Looked up from germline, CDR1 is MNHEY and CDR2 is SVGAGI. V gave up 6 bases and J gave up 1 base; unmatched junction bases: 3. The CDR3 contains 15 residues. CDR3 protein: CASSDRDSGANVLTF. The CDR3 DNA sequence: TGTGCCAGCAGCGACAGGGATTCTGGGGCCAACGTCCTGACTTTC.

The DNA for the CDR3 is TGTGCCTGGGGATTTGGCAGGGCTGAAAAACTGTTTTTT. It translates to CAWGFGRAEKLFF. The chain carries TRBV30 and TRBJ1-4; D perhaps matches TRBD1 (5 bases). CDR1 and CDR2 from the germline V gene are GTSNPN and SVGIG (reference sequence). The CDR3 covers 13 residues. V lost 5 bases, J lost 7 bases, and 14 bases lay in between.

Here the CDR3 DNA reads TGCAGTGCTAGTACCCTAGCGCAGAGCTCCTACGAGCAGTACTTC. Its protein is CSASTLAQSSYEQYF. This rearrangement joins TRBV20-1 to TRBJ2-7; TRBD2 might be the D (6 bases). Germline V gene sequence: CDR1 DFQATT, CDR2 SNEGSKA (reference sequence). V was trimmed by 3 bases and J by 0 bases, leaving 15 bases between them. The CDR3 runs to 15 residues.

The chain is built from TRBV5-4 and TRBJ2-5; the match to TRBD1 covers 9 bases. Germline CDR1 SGHNT, CDR2 YYREEE (reference sequence). V lost 3 bases, J lost 5 bases, and 5 bases stayed unmatched. The CDR3 runs 14 residues. CDR3: CASSSNGQGETQYF. CDR3 in DNA: TGTGCCAGCAGCTCTAATGGACAGGGGGAGACCCAGTACTTC.

V is TRBV10-1 and J is TRBJ1-1; D is uncertain. In germline, CDR1 is WNHNN, CDR2 SYGVQD (reference sequence). The CDR3 has 13 residues. The V end lost 4 bases, the J end lost 8 bases, and 14 bases lay between the germline ends. The CDR3 reads CASSALPGSEAFF. CDR3 in DNA: TGCGCCAGCAGTGCATTACCGGGATCGGAAGCTTTCTTT.

This chain uses TRBV14 with TRBJ1-4, with a weak D call TRBD1 (5 bases). CDR3 length: 17 residues. Germline CDR1 SGHDN, CDR2 FVKESK. Trimming stripped 0 bases from V and 7 bases from J, with 18 bases between. CDR3 protein: CASSQDFGTPGGEKLFF. CDR3 coding DNA: TGTGCCAGCAGCCAAGATTTCGGGACGCCGGGAGGTGAAAAACTGTTTTTT. The full variable domain, completed using reference TRBV14 and TRBJ1-4, is EAGVTQFPSHSVIEKGQTVTLRCDPISGHDNLYWYRRVMGKEIKFLLHFVKESKQDESGMPNNRFLAERTGGTYSTLKVQPAELEDSGVYFCASSQDFGTPGGEKLFFGSGTQLSVL.

This chain links TRBV19 with TRBJ1-5; the match to TRBD1 covers 10 bases. The V gene's germline CDR1 is LNHDA and CDR2 SQIVND (reference sequence). There are 14 residues in the CDR3. V gave up 5 bases and J gave up 11 bases; unmatched junction bases: 9. The CDR3 sequence: CASSYGTGVKSQHF. DNA for the CDR3: TGTGCCAGTAGTTACGGGACAGGGGTTAAGTCCCAGCATTTT.

This rearrangement joins TRBV30 to TRBJ2-1; D not certain. CDR3 length equals 12 residues. V lost 5 bases and J 4 bases, leaving 9 bases between the germline ends. Germline V gene data show CDR1 as GTSNPN and CDR2 as SVGIG (reference sequence). The CDR3 region has the DNA TGTGCCTGGTCGCGAGATTACAATGAGCAGTTCTTC. Translation gives CAWSRDYNEQFF. Looking up the rest from reference TRBV30 and TRBJ2-1 gives the full variable domain: SQTIHQWPATLVQPVGSPLSLECTVEGTSNPNLYWYRQAAGRGLQLLFYSVGIGQISSEVPQNLSASRPQDRQFILSSKKLLLSDSGFYLCAWSRDYNEQFFGPGTRLTVL.

DNA for the CDR3: TGTGCCAGCAGCTTAGGTTCTTTTCGCTACGAGCAGTACTTC. Its protein is CASSLGSFRYEQYF. This chain joins TRBV11-2 and TRBJ2-7; D gene unclear. Germline CDR1 reads SGHAT; CDR2 reads FQNNGV. This CDR3 comprises 14 residues. V lost 1 base, J lost 3 bases, and 10 bases lay in between.

The chain links TRBV10-2 to TRBJ1-3, with 7 nucleotides matching TRBD1. The CDR3 is made up of 14 amino acids. Germline CDR1 reads WSHSY; CDR2 reads SAAADI. J was trimmed by 1 base and V by 5 bases; bases with no gene match: 2. The CDR3 DNA sequence: TGCGCCAGCAGTCTGGACAGGTCTGGAAACACCATATATTTT. Translation gives CASSLDRSGNTIYF.

The rearrangement uses TRBV2 and TRBJ2-7; 7 bases are a match to TRBD1. In germline, CDR1 is SNHLY, CDR2 FYNNEI. The V and J ends lost 6 bases and 6 bases, in that order; junction bases with no gene match: 11. The CDR3 consists of 14 residues. CDR3 amino acids: CASSPGGFSIEQYF. As DNA, the CDR3 is TGTGCCAGCAGCCCAGGGGGATTCAGTATCGAGCAGTACTTC.

CDR3 in DNA: TGTGCCAGCAGCTTAACCCCGACAGGGGGATATGGCTACACCTTC. Translation: CASSLTPTGGYGYTF. The J gene is TRBJ1-2, the V gene TRBV7-8, with 9 bases aligning to TRBD1. CDR3 length: 15 amino acids. Germline V gene sequence: CDR1 SGHVS, CDR2 FQNEAQ. Germline trimming cut 2 bases from V and 5 bases from J; bases unmatched to any gene: 6.

The chain combines TRBV27 with TRBJ2-1; 9 nucleotides align to TRBD1. With V trimmed by 6 bases and J by 6 bases, 3 bases remained unmatched. Germline lookup yields CDR1 MNHEY and CDR2 SMNVEV (reference sequence). This CDR3 is 13 amino acids long. The CDR3 is CASRATGGNEQFF. CDR3 sequence (DNA): TGTGCCAGCAGAGCGACAGGGGGCAATGAGCAGTTCTTC.